The next 29 T cell receptor beta chains were all read from a single sample in a study of shared clonotypes between healthy human individuals. Data came from immunoSEQ multiplex PCR; TCRdb stores just in-frame clones and leaves some out. The sample holds 2 million to 2.5 million clones; 90% to 95% are singletons and the top ten take 0.39%. Sequences were obtained from naive CD4+ T cells from PBMCs. Subset described: CD45RA+ positively selected. These receptors were collected from a man in his late teens or twenties in good health. Some clones in this sample may be carry-over from other donors' samples.

The rearrangement uses TRBV6-6 and TRBJ1-2; D gene uncertain. The V and J ends lost 6 bases and 5 bases respectively, with 22 bases between them. Germline assignment: CDR1 MNHNY and CDR2 SVGAGI (reference sequence). The CDR3 is made up of 16 amino acids. CDR3 residues: CASRPSATWGRYGYTF. CDR3 DNA sequence: TGTGCCAGCAGGCCCAGCGCGACTTGGGGTAGATATGGCTACACCTTC.

The rearrangement links TRBV5-1 to TRBJ2-7; D might be TRBD2 (6 bases). The CDR3 runs 14 residues. Germline CDR1 reads SGHRS; CDR2 reads YFSETQ. The ends were cut back, 0 bases at V and 2 bases at J, with 9 bases in the middle. For the CDR3, the DNA is TGCGCCAGCAGCTTGGGCGGGGTGGCCTACGAGCAGTACTTC. This gives the protein CASSLGGVAYEQYF.

J is TRBJ2-1 and V is TRBV6-5; maybe TRBD2 (6 bases). Trimming cost V 4 bases and J 6 bases, with 16 bases left between them. Looked up from germline, CDR1 is MNHEY and CDR2 is SVGAGI. CDR3 length equals 15 residues. DNA of the CDR3: TGTGCCAGCAGTTCACGACTAGTGAGGGTCAATGAGCAGTTCTTC. This sequence encodes CASSSRLVRVNEQFF.

This clone has a single count. The CDR3: CASSQDSLAARPDTQYF. CDR3 DNA sequence: TGTGCCAGCAGCCAAGATTCACTTGCGGCTCGACCAGATACGCAGTATTTT. The chain couples TRBV4-2 to TRBJ2-3; no reliable D call. In germline, CDR1 is LGHNA, CDR2 YNFKEQ. The CDR3 has 17 amino acids. The V and J ends lost 0 bases and 4 bases respectively, with 17 bases between them.

The chain is built from TRBV28 and TRBJ2-2; 7 bases agree with TRBD1. Germline-derived CDR1 and CDR2 are MDHEN and SYDVKM. This CDR3 has 18 residues. J was trimmed by 1 base and V by 6 bases; bases with no gene match: 14. CDR3 amino acids: CASRTHPTQGKNTGELFF. The CDR3 DNA sequence: TGTGCCAGCAGGACTCACCCCACACAGGGGAAGAACACCGGGGAGCTGTTTTTT.

The CDR3 DNA reads as TGCGCCAGCGGCTCTGTGCACACCGGGGAGCTGTTTTTT. As protein: CASGSVHTGELFF. V usage is TRBV5-1 and J usage is TRBJ2-2; D call uncertain. The CDR3 consists of 13 residues. Trimming took 7 bases from V and 3 from J, leaving 10 bases between them. CDR1 is SGHRS and CDR2 is YFSETQ in the germline V gene. Full variable domain (missing parts from reference TRBV5-1 and TRBJ2-2): KAGVTQTPRYLIKTRGQQVTLSCSPISGHRSVSWYQQTPGQGLQFLFEYFSETQRNKGNFPGRFSGRQFSNSRSEMNVSTLELGDSALYLCASGSVHTGELFFGEGSRLTVL.

The rearrangement links TRBV7-2 to TRBJ2-5; D is perhaps TRBD1 (5 bases). V was pared by 2 bases and J by 4 bases, with 14 bases between. The CDR3 contains 15 residues. Germline loops: CDR1 SGHTA, CDR2 FQGNSA. The CDR3 DNA reads as TGTGCCAGCAGCTTAAATTTCAGGGCAGGAGAGACCCAGTACTTC. Translated: CASSLNFRAGETQYF. Looking up the rest from reference TRBV7-2 and TRBJ2-5 gives the full variable domain: GAGVSQSPSNKVTEKGKDVELRCDPISGHTALYWYRQSLGQGLEFLIYFQGNSAPDKSGLPSDRFSAERTGGSVSTLTIQRTQQEDSAVYLCASSLNFRAGETQYFGPGTRLLVL.

This clone has just one count. The rearrangement uses TRBV5-4 and TRBJ2-3, with 8 bases aligning to TRBD2. The CDR3 has 17 amino acids. Germline V gene lookup returns CDR1 SGHNT and CDR2 YYREEE (reference sequence). The V segment lost 6 bases and the J segment 1 base; nucleotides outside the gene matches: 13. This CDR3 is CASTPNGRAGGTDTQYF. The CDR3 DNA is TGTGCCAGCACCCCGAACGGGAGGGCCGGAGGCACAGATACGCAGTATTTT.

The CDR3 region is CASSFQGDPGETQYF. The CDR3 DNA follows: TGCGCCAGCAGCTTTCAGGGGGATCCTGGGGAGACCCAGTACTTC. J is TRBJ2-5 and V is TRBV5-1; 7 bases match TRBD1. The V gene's germline CDR1 is SGHRS and CDR2 YFSETQ. The CDR3 consists of 15 residues. The V segment lost 2 bases and the J segment 5 bases; nucleotides outside the gene matches: 9.

The chain carries TRBV7-3 and TRBJ1-4; 9 bases match TRBD1. The CDR3 is 16 amino acids. V dropped 3 bases and J dropped 8; count of bases not matched to a gene: 10. Germline values: CDR1 SGHTA, CDR2 FQGTGA. CDR3 nucleotide sequence: TGTGCCAGCAGCTTCCCGGTGAGGGACAGGGACGAAAAACTGTTTTTT. Protein: CASSFPVRDRDEKLFF.

V and J are TRBV6-5 and TRBJ1-2; weak D call: TRBD1 (5 bases). CDR1 is MNHEY and CDR2 is SVGAGI in the germline V gene. Trimming pared 0 bases from V and 2 bases from J, leaving 13 bases between. The CDR3 length is 16 residues. CDR3 bases: TGTGCCAGCAGTTACTCGGCGACAGATTCGAACTATGGCTACACCTTC. It codes for CASSYSATDSNYGYTF.

This clone was seen more than once but under ten times. The chain links TRBV5-1 to TRBJ1-1; tentative D call: TRBD1 (5 bases). Trimming shortened V by 4 bases and J by 3 bases, and 16 bases separated the two germline ends. CDR1 and CDR2 from the germline V gene are SGHRS and YFSETQ. This CDR3 has 15 amino acids. CDR3 loop: CASSHRPGQDTEAFF. CDR3 nucleotides: TGCGCCAGCAGCCACCGTCCGGGGCAGGACACTGAAGCTTTCTTT. Filled out from reference TRBV5-1 and TRBJ1-1, the complete variable domain reads KAGVTQTPRYLIKTRGQQVTLSCSPISGHRSVSWYQQTPGQGLQFLFEYFSETQRNKGNFPGRFSGRQFSNSRSEMNVSTLELGDSALYLCASSHRPGQDTEAFFGQGTRLTVV.

The chain combines TRBV6-5 with TRBJ2-5; no firm D call. The CDR3 is 14 amino acids. Germline V CDR1 and CDR2: MNHEY, SVGAGI. V lost 0 bases to trimming and J lost 5 bases, with 10 bases between them. CDR3: CASSYSLGIETQYF. The CDR3 DNA reads TGTGCCAGCAGTTACTCTTTGGGAATCGAGACCCAGTACTTC.

Comment on this clone: The same CDR3 is also encoded by other DNA sequences in this sample. This chain joins TRBV6-1 and TRBJ2-3, with 11 bases lining up with TRBD2. The germline CDR1 and CDR2 sequences are MNHNS and SASEGT. V was clipped by 4 bases and J by 2 bases; unmatched bases: 5. The CDR3 loop spans 16 amino acids. The CDR3 sequence: CASSAWTSGYTDTQYF. The CDR3 DNA is TGTGCCAGCAGTGCCTGGACTAGCGGGTACACAGATACGCAGTATTTT.

The gene calls are TRBV18 and TRBJ1-1; possibly TRBD1 for D (5 bases). The V gene lost 5 bases and the J gene lost 4 bases, with 11 bases spanning the gap. This CDR3 spans 13 amino acids. Germline V gives CDR1 KGHSH, CDR2 LQKENI. This chain's CDR3 is CASSAGSATEAFF. As DNA, the CDR3 is TGTGCCAGCTCAGCAGGGTCGGCCACTGAAGCTTTCTTT.

This clone appeared once. The chain employs TRBV5-5 and TRBJ2-5, with no clear D. The germline gives CDR1 SGHKS, CDR2 YYEKEE (reference sequence). V gave up 0 bases and J gave up 1 base, with 7 bases separating them. The CDR3 sequence is 14 residues long. CDR3 in amino acids: CASSLGPVQETQYF. The DNA of the CDR3 is TGTGCCAGCAGCTTGGGTCCGGTCCAAGAGACCCAGTACTTC. Supplemented by reference TRBV5-5 and TRBJ2-5, the full variable domain reads DAGVTQSPTHLIKTRGQQVTLRCSPISGHKSVSWYQQVLGQGPQFIFQYYEKEERGRGNFPDRFSARQFPNYSSELNVNALLLGDSALYLCASSLGPVQETQYFGPGTRLLVL.

This clone appeared once. The chain joins TRBV19 to TRBJ1-1; D gene uncertain. Trimming removed 5 bases at V and 4 bases at J, with 8 bases between. The CDR3 spans 12 residues. Germline CDR1 reads LNHDA; CDR2 reads SQIVND (reference sequence). In nucleotides, the CDR3 is TGTGCCAGTAGTGGCAGGCTCACTGAAGCTTTCTTT. Amino acid sequence: CASSGRLTEAFF.

This chain links TRBV5-1 with TRBJ2-2; 13 positions match TRBD2. Germline-derived CDR1 and CDR2 are SGHRS and YFSETQ. Germline trimming cut 4 bases from V and 8 bases from J; bases unmatched to any gene: 14. CDR3 length: 18 amino acids. The CDR3 region is CASSPGHTSGRAAGELFF. CDR3 DNA sequence: TGCGCCAGCAGCCCCGGCCACACTAGCGGGAGGGCCGCGGGGGAGCTGTTTTTT.

The J gene is TRBJ1-4, the V gene TRBV7-9, with 9 bases identical to TRBD1. CDR3 length equals 17 residues. Germline V gives CDR1 SEHNR, CDR2 FQNEAQ (reference sequence). V gave up 5 bases and J gave up 8 bases; unmatched junction bases: 15. The CDR3 here is CASSNRDRDRRGEKLFF. The CDR3 nucleotides read TGTGCCAGCAGCAACCGGGACAGGGATCGCCGCGGAGAAAAACTGTTTTTT.

This rearrangement joins TRBV14 to TRBJ1-1; no definite D call. The V end lost 2 bases, the J end lost 5 bases, and 9 bases lay between the germline ends. This CDR3 spans 13 amino acids. Germline V CDR1 and CDR2: SGHDN, FVKESK. The CDR3 coding sequence is TGTGCCAGCAGCCAATTTTTAGGGACTGAAGCTTTCTTT. This gives the protein CASSQFLGTEAFF.

The gene calls are TRBV29-1 and TRBJ2-3; the D call may be TRBD1 or TRBD2 (6 bases each). Germline CDR1 SQVTM, CDR2 ANQGSEA. V was clipped by 6 bases and J by 5 bases, with 18 bases between them. This CDR3 spans 14 amino acids. DNA of the CDR3: TGCAGCGTCATTGGGGGGCAGATCGGAGATACGCAGTATTTT. Translated, it gives CSVIGGQIGDTQYF.

This sequence joins TRBV18 and TRBJ1-1; D call uncertain. CDR3 length: 13 amino acids. The V end was cut by 8 bases, the J end by 4 bases, with 14 bases between. Germline V gene sequence: CDR1 KGHSH, CDR2 LQKENI. The CDR3 spells CASEQKGRTEAFF. CDR3 DNA: TGTGCCAGCGAACAAAAAGGGCGCACTGAAGCTTTCTTT.

The chain joins TRBV7-9 to TRBJ1-1; weak D call: TRBD1 (5 bases). CDR3 length equals 14 residues. Trimming took off 3 bases at V and 1 base at J, with 9 bases between the two ends. The germline V gene has CDR1 SEHNR and CDR2 FQNEAQ (reference sequence). Here the CDR3 DNA reads TGTGCCAGCAGCTTTTCCAGGGAGAACACTGAAGCTTTCTTT. Protein sequence: CASSFSRENTEAFF.

The CDR3 sequence is CASSHRGGQGGSNYGYTF. The CDR3 region has the DNA TGCGCCAGCAGCCACCGTGGGGGACAGGGGGGTTCCAACTATGGCTACACCTTC. The chain recombines TRBV4-1 with TRBJ1-2, with TRBD1 matching 11 bases. The V gene's germline CDR1 is MGHRA and CDR2 YSYEKL. V gave up 3 bases and J gave up 2 bases; unmatched junction bases: 11. CDR3 length equals 18 residues.

The chain has TRBV27 and TRBJ2-3, with D tentatively TRBD1 or TRBD2 (5 bases each). The V gene's germline CDR1 is MNHEY and CDR2 SMNVEV (reference sequence). Trimming removed 8 bases from V and 0 bases from J, with 15 bases in between. The CDR3 totals 15 residues. Here the CDR3 DNA reads TGTGCCAGCCACATGGGGCTAGCTAGCACAGATACGCAGTATTTT. Its translation: CASHMGLASTDTQYF.

This clone appeared once. The genes are TRBV29-1 and TRBJ2-1; 7 bases map to TRBD2. This CDR3 comprises 14 residues. The V gene's germline CDR1 is SQVTM and CDR2 ANQGSEA. J lost 7 bases, V lost 8 bases, and 14 bases had no gene match. CDR3 bases: TGCAGCCTCCGGGGGTGGGAGGGCGCGAATGAGCAGTTCTTC. This translates into CSLRGWEGANEQFF.

V is TRBV28 and J is TRBJ1-4; no clear D gene. The V and J ends lost 7 bases and 3 bases respectively, with 9 bases between them. CDR3 size: 13 residues. CDR1 MDHEN and CDR2 SYDVKM come from the germline V gene. This CDR3 reads CASMGWSNEKLFF. CDR3 nucleotide sequence: TGTGCCAGCATGGGGTGGTCTAATGAAAAACTGTTTTTT. The entire variable domain, with the rest obtained from reference TRBV28 and TRBJ1-4, is as follows: DVKVTQSSRYLVKRTGEKVFLECVQDMDHENMFWYRQDPGLGLRLIYFSYDVKMKEKGDIPEGYSVSREKKERFSLILESASTNQTSMYLCASMGWSNEKLFFGSGTQLSVL.

In this sample, this clone turned up once. J is TRBJ2-5 and V is TRBV10-3; TRBD1 matches at 8 bases. J lost 5 bases, V lost 6 bases, and 11 bases had no gene match. The germline V gene encodes CDR1 ENHRY and CDR2 SYGVKD. This CDR3 is built from 15 residues. The CDR3 DNA sequence: TGTGCCATCAGCCTATTACAGGGGGGCACGGAGACCCAGTACTTC. It yields the protein CAISLLQGGTETQYF.

The rearrangement links TRBV21-1 to TRBJ2-7; the D call of TRBD2 is as the table states it, not checked on the DNA. TRBV21-1 is noted as a pseudogene. CDR3 length equals 14 residues. This CDR3 is CASTTGVSSYEQYF. Here the CDR3 DNA reads TGTGCCAGCACCACGGGGGTCTCCTCCTACGAGCAGTACTTC.